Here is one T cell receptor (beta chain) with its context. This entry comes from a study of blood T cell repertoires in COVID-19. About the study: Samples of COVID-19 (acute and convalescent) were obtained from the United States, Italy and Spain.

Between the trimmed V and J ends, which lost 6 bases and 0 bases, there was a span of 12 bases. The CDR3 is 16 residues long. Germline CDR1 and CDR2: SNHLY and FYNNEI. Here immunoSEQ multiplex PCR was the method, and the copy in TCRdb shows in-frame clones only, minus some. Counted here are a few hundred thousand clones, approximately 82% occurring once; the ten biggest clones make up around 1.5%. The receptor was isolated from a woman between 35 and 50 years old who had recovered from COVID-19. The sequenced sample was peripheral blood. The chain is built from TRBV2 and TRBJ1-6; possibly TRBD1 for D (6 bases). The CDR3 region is CASSADSGSYNSPLHF. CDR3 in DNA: TGTGCCAGCAGCGCGGACAGCGGCTCCTATAATTCACCCCTCCACTTT.